This T cell receptor (beta chain) was sequenced for a study of T cells after yellow fever vaccination. Study-level information: When fractions had low cell numbers, they were prepared with SMART-Seq v4 Ultra Low Input.

Only a few counts were recorded for this clonotype. Its cognate antigen is unknown. Via MiXCR, TCRdb re-called the 5' RACE reads, giving one row per CDR3 protein. This sample has some 400,000 distinct CDR3 sequences, with about 6% found just once. Study observations and caveats: Any FACS-sorted repertoire could hold abundant clonotypes that contaminate it from the bulk population. Post-booster samples contained most primary-vaccination clones (approximately 96% CD4, approximately 88% CD8).

V gave up 10 bases and J gave up 3 bases, with 15 bases separating them. The CDR3 loop spans 14 amino acids. CDR1 is ENHRY, CDR2 SYGVKD, per germline. The V gene is TRBV10-3, the J gene TRBJ2-2, with D unresolved. The sequence was collected from a man aged 30 to 39 who received the YFV17D yellow fever vaccine. The source was PBMCs, collected 5 days after the yellow fever booster vaccination. In DNA, the CDR3 is TGTGCCACTCGGCCCCCCCTGGACACCGGGGAGCTGTTTTTT. Residues: CATRPPLDTGELFF.